Presented here are 27 T cell receptor beta chains from one specimen sequenced in a study of OX40 agonist ivuxolimab in advanced cancers. TCRdb's table, derived via immunoSEQ multiplex PCR, lists solely in-frame clones and lacks some. This table has 65,000 to 95,000 clones, around 90% appearing once. The sample was CD4+ or CD8+ T cells sorted from blood, taken in a trial of the OX40 agonist ivuxolimab. These receptors came from an adult with an advanced solid tumor such as melanoma, head and neck, liver or kidney cancer.

The V call is TRBV19, the J call TRBJ2-5; 9 nucleotides line up with TRBD1. The V and J ends lost 3 bases and 5 bases, in that order; junction bases with no gene match: 7. The CDR3 length is 15 residues. CDR1 and CDR2 from the germline V gene are LNHDA and SQIVND (reference sequence). This chain's CDR3 is CASSISYGTGETQYF. DNA of the CDR3: TGTGCCAGTAGTATTTCCTACGGGACAGGGGAGACCCAGTACTTC. Looking up the rest from reference TRBV19 and TRBJ2-5 gives the full variable domain: DGGITQSPKYLFRKEGQNVTLSCEQNLNHDAMYWYRQDPGQGLRLIYYSQIVNDFQKGDIAEGYSVSREKKESFPLTVTSAQKNPTAFYLCASSISYGTGETQYFGPGTRLLVL.

This chain joins TRBV18 and TRBJ2-7, with 12 bases identical to TRBD2. The CDR3 runs to 17 residues. Trimming at V came to 1 base and at J to 7 bases, leaving 11 bases not matched to a gene. Germline V lookup: CDR1 KGHSH, CDR2 LQKENI. This CDR3 is CASSPLPLAGGPGEQYF. CDR3 DNA: TGTGCCAGCTCACCACTCCCTCTAGCGGGAGGGCCGGGGGAGCAGTACTTC.

The chain joins TRBV5-1 to TRBJ2-4, with 9 bases matching TRBD1. J was trimmed by 8 bases and V by 2 bases; bases with no gene match: 11. The CDR3 sequence is 16 residues long. Germline V lookup: CDR1 SGHRS, CDR2 YFSETQ. CDR3 nucleotide sequence: TGCGCCAGCAGCTTAGGGGCAGAAACAGGGGGCCACATTCAGTACTTC. Protein product: CASSLGAETGGHIQYF.

The V call is TRBV2, the J call TRBJ1-1; 8 bases are shared with TRBD1. This CDR3 has 14 amino acids. V was clipped by 6 bases and J by 1 base; unmatched bases: 4. Germline V CDR1 and CDR2: SNHLY, FYNNEI. CDR3 protein: CASSTQGANTEAFF. The CDR3 DNA reads as TGTGCCAGCAGCACCCAGGGGGCGAACACTGAAGCTTTCTTT.

The CDR3: CASRPTGGRKIETQYF. The CDR3 DNA reads TGTGCCAGTAGGCCGACAGGGGGCCGGAAAATAGAGACCCAGTACTTC. The chain uses TRBV19 and TRBJ2-5, with 10 bases fitting TRBD1. J lost 4 bases, V lost 6 bases, and 11 bases had no gene match. Germline V gene sequence: CDR1 LNHDA, CDR2 SQIVND (reference sequence). The CDR3 contains 16 residues.

The rearrangement uses TRBV19 and TRBJ1-5, with 9 positions matching TRBD1. J gave up 7 bases and V 5 bases, and 9 bases lay outside the gene matches. The CDR3 contains 15 residues. Germline V lookup: CDR1 LNHDA, CDR2 SQIVND (reference sequence). Here the CDR3 DNA reads TGTGCCAGTAGTGAGCAACAGGGGGCAAAGCAGCCCCAGCATTTT. It yields the protein CASSEQQGAKQPQHF.

The chain is built from TRBV5-1 and TRBJ1-3; 11 nucleotides agree with TRBD1. The junction had 7 bases not matched to a gene; V was cut back by 0 bases and J by 8 bases. The germline V gene has CDR1 SGHRS and CDR2 YFSETQ. This CDR3 has 16 amino acids. The CDR3 spells CASSLGWTGGEDTIYF. CDR3 DNA sequence: TGCGCCAGCAGCTTGGGCTGGACAGGGGGCGAAGACACCATATATTTT.

About this clone: Other DNA sequences from this sample encode an identical CDR3 as well. The chain joins TRBV5-4 to TRBJ2-2, with a possible D match to TRBD2 (6 bases). CDR1 and CDR2 (germline): SGHNT, YYREEE (reference sequence). Trimming took 0 bases from V and 0 from J, leaving 9 bases between them. The CDR3 sequence is 16 residues long. In nucleotides, the CDR3 is TGTGCCAGCAGCTTGGTTGGCGGGACGAACACCGGGGAGCTGTTTTTT. This sequence encodes CASSLVGGTNTGELFF.

This chain links TRBV18 with TRBJ1-5, with no clear D. CDR3 length: 15 amino acids. V was cut by 1 base and J by 1 base, with 8 bases left in between. Per germline, CDR1 KGHSH and CDR2 LQKENI. Here the CDR3 reads CASSPRVNSNQPQHF. The CDR3 DNA follows: TGTGCCAGCTCACCACGAGTCAACAGCAATCAGCCCCAGCATTTT.

The chain joins TRBV27 to TRBJ2-3; TRBD2 matches 10 bases. The CDR3 sequence is 17 residues long. With V trimmed by 5 bases and J by 2 bases, 10 bases remained unmatched. CDR1 is MNHEY and CDR2 is SMNVEV in the germline V gene (reference sequence). Here the CDR3 reads CASSLRTSGRPTDTQYF. The CDR3 DNA reads as TGTGCCAGCAGTCTCCGGACTAGCGGCCGACCCACAGATACGCAGTATTTT.

V usage is TRBV28 and J usage is TRBJ2-3; 11 nucleotides line up with TRBD2. The V segment lost 6 bases and the J segment 0 bases; nucleotides outside the gene matches: 8. In germline, CDR1 is MDHEN, CDR2 SYDVKM. This CDR3 is 17 amino acids long. The CDR3 protein is CASSPEGLAASTDTQYF. DNA of the CDR3: TGTGCCAGCAGCCCCGAGGGACTAGCGGCTAGCACAGATACGCAGTATTTT.

A remark on this clone: The sample carries other DNA sequences with the same CDR3. The rearrangement joins TRBV30 to TRBJ2-1; no clear D gene. The V gene's germline CDR1 is GTSNPN and CDR2 SVGIG (reference sequence). This CDR3 spans 11 amino acids. The V gene lost 4 bases and the J gene lost 4 bases, with 5 bases spanning the gap. CDR3 region: CAWNRYNEQFF. The CDR3 coding sequence is TGTGCCTGGAATCGGTACAATGAGCAGTTCTTC.

This rearrangement joins TRBV5-1 to TRBJ2-7, with no clear D. Trimming took 0 bases from V and 5 from J, leaving 6 bases between them. The germline V gene has CDR1 SGHRS and CDR2 YFSETQ. The CDR3 covers 12 residues. The CDR3 sequence is CASSLGFDEQYF. In DNA form, the CDR3 reads TGCGCCAGCAGCTTGGGTTTTGACGAGCAGTACTTC.

This clone was recorded only once. This chain joins TRBV27 and TRBJ2-1; D not certain. The CDR3 runs 13 residues. CDR1 and CDR2 from the germline V gene are MNHEY and SMNVEV (reference sequence). V was shortened by 10 bases and J by 4 bases, with 14 bases between the two germline ends. CDR3 nucleotide sequence: TGTGCCACGAAAGGTTGGTCTTACAATGAGCAGTTCTTC. This gives the protein CATKGWSYNEQFF.

The CDR3 reads CASSPGQGGTDTQYF. The CDR3 bases are TGTGCCAGCAGCCCGGGACAGGGGGGAACAGATACGCAGTATTTT. The chain is built from TRBV13 and TRBJ2-3, with TRBD1 identical over 11 bases. The V gene end was trimmed by 5 bases and the J gene end by 3 bases; junction bases not matched to a gene: 4. This CDR3 has 15 amino acids. Germline loops: CDR1 PRHDT, CDR2 FYEKMQ (reference sequence).

The V gene is TRBV9, the J gene TRBJ2-2; tentatively, D is TRBD2 (5 bases). Germline values: CDR1 SGDLS, CDR2 YYNGEE. There are 16 residues in the CDR3. Trimming took off 0 bases at V and 1 base at J, with 10 bases between the two ends. The DNA for the CDR3 is TGTGCCAGCAGCGTAGAGGGCACTAGGAACACCGGGGAGCTGTTTTTT. It codes for CASSVEGTRNTGELFF.

The chain couples TRBV10-3 to TRBJ1-1, with D tentatively TRBD1 (5 bases). Deletions cut 10 bases from V and 1 base from J, with 13 bases between. This CDR3 has 13 residues. Germline assignment: CDR1 ENHRY and CDR2 SYGVKD. The CDR3, as DNA: TGTGCCAGCTCGGGACTTCCGAACACTGAAGCTTTCTTT. Its translation: CASSGLPNTEAFF.

This clone was observed once. V gene TRBV2 combines with J gene TRBJ2-5; TRBD2 agrees at 16 bases. This CDR3 has 16 residues. With 4 bases clipped from V and 3 bases from J, the junction kept 2 bases outside the gene matches. Germline lookup yields CDR1 SNHLY and CDR2 FYNNEI. CDR3 sequence: CASSGGLAGGEETQYF. The CDR3 coding sequence is TGTGCCAGCAGTGGGGGACTAGCGGGAGGGGAAGAGACCCAGTACTTC.

This clone was found a few times. The rearrangement links TRBV2 to TRBJ1-5; the D gene is possibly TRBD1 (6 bases). Trimming left V 2 bases short and J 5 bases short, with 10 bases between. The length of the CDR3 is 14 residues. Germline lookup yields CDR1 SNHLY and CDR2 FYNNEI. As DNA, the CDR3 is TGTGCCAGCAGTGAATGGGCAGGGGATCAGCCCCAGCATTTT. Protein sequence: CASSEWAGDQPQHF.

The chain couples TRBV6-5 to TRBJ2-7; TRBD2 agrees at 7 bases. The CDR3 spans 14 residues. With V trimmed by 2 bases and J by 2 bases, 3 bases remained unmatched. Per the germline V gene, CDR1 is MNHEY and CDR2 is SVGAGI. CDR3 coding DNA: TGTGCCAGCAGTTACGGCGGGAGCCCCTACGAGCAGTACTTC. Amino acids: CASSYGGSPYEQYF.

The chain uses TRBV15 and TRBJ1-5; perhaps TRBD1 as D (5 bases). The CDR3 extends over 14 amino acids. Germline V lookup: CDR1 LNHNV, CDR2 YYDKDF (reference sequence). The germline V and J ends were trimmed by 11 bases and 1 base, with 15 bases remaining between them. The CDR3 bases are TGTGCCCCCCGACTAAAGGGGAGCAATCAGCCCCAGCATTTT. The encoded protein is CAPRLKGSNQPQHF. The full variable domain, rest sourced from reference TRBV15 and TRBJ1-5, is DAMVIQNPRYQVTQFGKPVTLSCSQTLNHNVMYWYQQKSSQAPKLLFHYYDKDFNNEADTPDNFQSRRPNTSFCFLDIRSPGLGDTAMYLCAPRLKGSNQPQHFGDGTRLSIL.

The V call is TRBV5-1, the J call TRBJ2-7, with TRBD1 identical over 8 bases. V shed 4 bases and J 2 bases; nucleotides not matched to a gene: 8. The germline V gene has CDR1 SGHRS and CDR2 YFSETQ. The CDR3 sequence is 15 residues long. The CDR3 DNA sequence: TGCGCCAGCAGCGCATCGGGACAGGCTACCTACGAGCAGTACTTC. Its protein product is CASSASGQATYEQYF.

This clone was seen just once. The J gene is TRBJ2-7, the V gene TRBV7-2, with D possibly matching TRBD1 (6 bases). CDR3 length: 14 amino acids. Deletions cut 4 bases from V and 0 bases from J, with 10 bases between. Per germline, CDR1 SGHTA and CDR2 FQGNSA. The CDR3 sequence is CASSSGHLSYEQYF. In DNA, the CDR3 is TGTGCCAGCAGCTCGGGACACCTCTCCTACGAGCAGTACTTC.

V gene TRBV23-1 combines with J gene TRBJ1-2; D perhaps matches TRBD1 (6 bases). TRBV23-1 is placed among ORFs of uncertain function. V was pared by 10 bases and J by 5 bases, with 11 bases between. This CDR3 is built from 11 residues. CDR3 amino acids: CANEQGYGYTF. CDR3 DNA: TGCGCCAACGAACAGGGATATGGCTACACCTTC.

This clone was detected once. The chain combines TRBV7-2 with TRBJ2-4; D might be TRBD2 (7 bases). Looked up from germline, CDR1 is SGHTA and CDR2 is FQGNSA. V lost 3 bases to trimming and J lost 7 bases, with 13 bases between them. The CDR3 totals 14 residues. The CDR3, as DNA: TGTGCCAGCAGCTTGTCAGGGAGGGGGAACATTCAGTACTTC. Translating it yields CASSLSGRGNIQYF. Together with reference TRBV7-2 and TRBJ2-4, the CDR3 gives the full variable domain: GAGVSQSPSNKVTEKGKDVELRCDPISGHTALYWYRQSLGQGLEFLIYFQGNSAPDKSGLPSDRFSAERTGGSVSTLTIQRTQQEDSAVYLCASSLSGRGNIQYFGAGTRLSVL.

The V gene is TRBV21-1, the J gene TRBJ2-2; the table's TRBD1 call for D was not verified on the DNA. TRBV21-1 is a pseudogene segment. This CDR3 has 15 amino acids. CDR3 amino acids: CASSKPHRFAGELFF. In DNA form, the CDR3 reads TGTGCCAGCAGCAAACCTCACAGGTTCGCCGGGGAGCTGTTTTTT.

This clone was seen only once. The V and J genes are TRBV9 and TRBJ1-4; D may be TRBD1 (5 bases). The CDR3 spans 17 residues. V was clipped by 0 bases and J by 3 bases, with 15 bases between them. Germline assignment: CDR1 SGDLS and CDR2 YYNGEE. For the CDR3, the DNA is TGTGCCAGCAGCGTAGGTGTCTTGGGGCAAGCTAATGAAAAACTGTTTTTT. Residues: CASSVGVLGQANEKLFF.